The 5 T cell receptor beta chains below were found in one sample sequenced in a study of T cell repertoires in cytomegalovirus infection (dated by TCRdb to between 2017 and 2020). In the paper's terms, the treatment or condition label means: in vitro stimulation with specific CMV peptide epitopes to enrich CMV-specific T cells. TCRdb names Illumina HiSeq 1500 as the instrument used. The public reads were quality trimmed at Q25 with fastp and then assembled into clones with MiXCR by TCRdb, keeping productive beta chains. Rows are unified per CDR3 protein, each entry keeping the most common DNA and genes. The sample table holds 750,000 to 950,000 distinct CDR3 sequences, of which 25% to 35% were seen once. Together, the top ten hold less than 15% of the sample. Which antigens these TCRs recognize remains unknown. Material: cultured CD8+ T cells from PBMCs, obtained from culture after CMV antigen stimulation. Receptor source: a human donor in good health (CMV status not recorded). Some clones in this sample may be carry-over from other donors' samples.

The table lists this clonotype with a few counts. This chain uses TRBV27 with TRBJ2-7; a possible D gene is TRBD1 (6 bases). Germline V lookup: CDR1 MNHEY, CDR2 SMNVEV (reference sequence). The CDR3 runs to 14 residues. Trimming stripped 5 bases from V and 2 bases from J, with 13 bases between. CDR3 DNA sequence: TGTGCCAGCAGTCCCGTCGGGGACACCTACGAGCAGTACTTC. Translation: CASSPVGDTYEQYF.

A remark on this clonotype: An end of the junction differs from the germline gene, which may be a read error. V is TRBV27 and J is TRBJ1-5; no firm D call. CDR3 length: 15 amino acids. Germline V CDR1 and CDR2: MNHEY, SMNVEV (reference sequence). DNA for the CDR3: TGTGCCAGCAGGTTATCTCGTGGGCGCAATCAGCCCCAGCATTTT. Protein: CASRLSRGRNQPQHF.

V gene TRBV4-3 combines with J gene TRBJ1-3; no reliable D call. Trimming took 0 bases from V and 0 from J, leaving 12 bases between them. The CDR3 is 17 residues long. Germline V gives CDR1 LGHNA, CDR2 YSLEER. The CDR3 DNA is TGCGCCAGCAGCCAAGATAGTTTCCAGAGCTCTGGAAACACCATATATTTT. It encodes CASSQDSFQSSGNTIYF.

V usage is TRBV6-1 and J usage is TRBJ2-7; D is perhaps TRBD1 or TRBD2 (5 bases each). The CDR3 contains 13 residues. Germline lookup yields CDR1 MNHNS and CDR2 SASEGT. V lost 2 bases to trimming and J lost 3 bases, with 8 bases between them. CDR3 sequence reads: CASSERGVYEQYV. The CDR3 bases are TGTGCCAGCAGTGAAAGGGGAGTCTACGAGCAGTACGTC.

This clonotype was counted only a few times. V gene TRBV11-2 combines with J gene TRBJ2-1; 10 nucleotides line up with TRBD2. Germline V gene sequence: CDR1 SGHAT, CDR2 FQNNGV. V lost 5 bases to trimming and J lost 9 bases; unmatched junction nucleotides: 7. The CDR3 length is 14 residues. The CDR3 is CASSAVSGGGEQFF. CDR3 sequence (DNA): TGTGCCAGCAGCGCCGTGAGCGGGGGGGGTGAGCAGTTCTTC. Together with reference TRBV11-2 and TRBJ2-1, the CDR3 gives the full variable domain: EAGVAQSPRYKIIEKRQSVAFWCNPISGHATLYWYQQILGQGPKLLIQFQNNGVVDDSQLPKDRFSAERLKGVDSTLKIQPAKLEDSAVYLCASSAVSGGGEQFFGPGTRLTVL.